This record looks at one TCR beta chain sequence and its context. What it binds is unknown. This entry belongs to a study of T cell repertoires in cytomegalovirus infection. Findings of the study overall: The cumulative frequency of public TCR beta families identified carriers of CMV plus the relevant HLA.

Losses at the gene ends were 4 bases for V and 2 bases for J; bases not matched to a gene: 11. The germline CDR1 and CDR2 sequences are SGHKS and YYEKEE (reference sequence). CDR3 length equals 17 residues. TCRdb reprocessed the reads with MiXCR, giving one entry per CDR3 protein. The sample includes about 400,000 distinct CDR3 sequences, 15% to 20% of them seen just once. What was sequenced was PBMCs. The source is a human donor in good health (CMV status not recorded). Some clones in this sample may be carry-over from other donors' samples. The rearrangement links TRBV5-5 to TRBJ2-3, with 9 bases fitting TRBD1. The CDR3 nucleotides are TGTGCCAGCAGCGGACAGGGGAGGGTTTCCCCCACAGATACGCAGTATTTT. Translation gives CASSGQGRVSPTDTQYF.